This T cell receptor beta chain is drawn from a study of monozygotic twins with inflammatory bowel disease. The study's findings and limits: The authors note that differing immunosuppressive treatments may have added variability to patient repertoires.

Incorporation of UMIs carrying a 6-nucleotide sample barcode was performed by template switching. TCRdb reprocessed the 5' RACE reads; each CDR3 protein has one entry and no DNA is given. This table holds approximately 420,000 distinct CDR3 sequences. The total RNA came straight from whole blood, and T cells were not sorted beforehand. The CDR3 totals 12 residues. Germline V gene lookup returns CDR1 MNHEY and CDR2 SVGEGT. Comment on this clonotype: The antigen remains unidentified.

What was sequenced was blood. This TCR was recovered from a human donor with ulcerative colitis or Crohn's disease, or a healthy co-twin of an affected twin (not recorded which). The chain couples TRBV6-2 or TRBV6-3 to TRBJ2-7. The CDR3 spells CASSYSQTAWNF.